A selection of T cell receptor beta chains follows, all from one sample in a study of shared clonotypes between healthy human individuals. TCRdb keeps only in-frame clones here, not all; method: immunoSEQ multiplex PCR. The data hold more than 2 million clones, with around 93% observed a single time. Sequenced material: naive CD8+ T cells from PBMCs. These receptors were taken from a man between 18 and 29 years old in good health. Some clones in this sample may be carry-over from other donors' samples. The CDR3 runs from the conserved cysteine through the conserved F or W. The D gene is left open where the match is weak. Some rows mark clone size as missing; the rest say once, few, many or name a class of expanded clone.

D: -; size: -; J: TRBJ1-1; V: TRBV10-2; CDR3: CASSTRNTEAFF; DNA: TGCGCCAGCTCGACCCGGAACACTGAAGCTTTCTTT
D: TRBD2; size: -; J: TRBJ2-1; V: TRBV7-7; CDR3: CASSAGLAGGHEQFF; DNA: TGTGCCAGCAGCGCTGGACTAGCGGGAGGACACGAGCAGTTCTTC
D: TRBD2; size: -; J: TRBJ2-2; V: TRBV7-9; CDR3: CASSFDIAGGSDTGELFF; DNA: TGTGCCAGCAGCTTTGATATAGCGGGAGGGTCGGACACCGGGGAGCTGTTTTTT
D: -; size: -; J: TRBJ2-6; V: TRBV13; CDR3: CASSFRQTGANVLTF; DNA: TGTGCCAGCAGCTTCAGGCAGACCGGGGCCAACGTCCTGACTTTC
D: -; size: -; J: TRBJ2-1; V: TRBV4-1; CDR3: CASSQISAYNEQFF; DNA: TGCGCCAGCAGCCAAATCTCGGCCTACAATGAGCAGTTCTTC
D: -; size: -; J: TRBJ1-4; V: TRBV4-1; CDR3: CASSPWGGRDEKLFF; DNA: TGCGCCAGCAGCCCTTGGGGGGGCCGGGATGAAAAACTGTTTTTT
D: -; size: -; J: TRBJ2-7; V: TRBV9; CDR3: CASSVSDSSYEQYF; DNA: TGTGCCAGCAGCGTATCTGACAGCTCCTACGAGCAGTACTTC
D: -; size: -; J: TRBJ2-3; V: TRBV7-9; CDR3: CASSPRGAIDTQYF; DNA: TGTGCCAGCAGCCCCCGCGGGGCCATAGATACGCAGTATTTT
D: -; size: -; J: TRBJ2-1; V: TRBV7-2; CDR3: CASSKNPTYNEQFF; DNA: TGTGCCAGCAGCAAGAACCCCACTTACAATGAGCAGTTCTTC
D: -; size: -; J: TRBJ1-2; V: TRBV29-1; CDR3: CSVGPATNYGYTF; DNA: TGCAGCGTTGGTCCAGCAACTAACTATGGCTACACCTTC
D: -; size: -; J: TRBJ2-5; V: TRBV7-3; CDR3: CASSLKGGSQETQYF; DNA: TGTGCCAGCAGCTTAAAGGGCGGAAGCCAAGAGACCCAGTACTTC
D: TRBD1; size: once; J: TRBJ1-2; V: TRBV28; CDR3: CASSFGRGQNGYTF; DNA: TGTGCCAGCAGTTTCGGCAGGGGGCAGAATGGCTACACCTTC
D: TRBD1; size: -; J: TRBJ2-7; V: TRBV4-1; CDR3: CASSPGTGKPYEQYF; DNA: TGCGCCAGCAGCCCGGGGACAGGGAAGCCCTACGAGCAGTACTTC
D: -; size: -; J: TRBJ2-7; V: TRBV4-2; CDR3: CASSKEAVTYEQYF; DNA: TGTGCCAGCAGCAAAGAGGCCGTCACCTACGAGCAGTACTTC
D: -; size: -; J: TRBJ1-5; V: TRBV28; CDR3: CASSPVPGQVYSNQPQHF; DNA: TGTGCCAGCAGCCCAGTCCCGGGACAAGTATATAGCAATCAGCCCCAGCATTTT
D: -; size: -; J: TRBJ2-5; V: TRBV7-9; CDR3: CASRPTLQETQYF; DNA: TGTGCCAGCAGGCCGACACTCCAAGAGACCCAGTACTTC
D: TRBD2; size: -; J: TRBJ2-1; V: TRBV29-1; CDR3: CSFRTSGYNEQFF; DNA: TGCAGCTTCAGGACTAGCGGTTACAATGAGCAGTTCTTC